This record concerns one TCR beta chain sequence. Trimming removed 6 bases from V and 15 bases from J; junction bases left unmatched: 7. This CDR3 region has 11 residues. Looked up from germline, CDR1 is DFQATT and CDR2 is SNEGSKA (reference sequence). The sample originates from a study of neoadjuvant anti-PD-1 for oral cavity cancer. The wider study: Patients without progression got a fourth dose around day 43.

Here immunoSEQ multiplex PCR was the method, and the copy in TCRdb shows in-frame clones only, minus some. The sample lists around 13,000 clones, around three fifths seen once, with more than 2% in the top ten. Cohort: HPV-negative, locally advanced oral cavity squamous cell carcinoma patients. The sequence derives from a person between 40 and 79 years old with oral cavity squamous cell carcinoma. The chain employs TRBV20-1 and TRBJ2-1; 11 positions agree with TRBD2. The starting material was PBMCs, obtained before nivolumab (anti-PD-1) treatment. CDR3 coding DNA: TGCAGTGCGATCGGGCTAGCGGGGGGGTTCTTC. Its translation is CSAIGLAGGFF.